This TCR beta chain is from a study of blood T cell repertoires in COVID-19. Study context: Acute-phase and convalescent COVID-19 samples originated in the United States, Italy and Spain.

Source study methods: Reference gene primers were amplified, and this amplification served to estimate nucleated cell counts. Profiled with immunoSEQ multiplex PCR; TCRdb holds only in-frame clones, not every one. The D gene and trimming were derived from the DNA, and the V and J assignments and clone size from that table. The repertoire has over 200,000 clones, around 93% of them found once; the top ten carry 1.2%. Sequencing was carried out using PBMCs or T cells enriched from blood (not recorded which). This TCR came from a human donor in a cohort exposed to, infected with or recovered from COVID-19 (not recorded which). The donor label of this sample is uncertain.

The CDR3 protein is CASSQESGENRNTIYF. The DNA of the CDR3 is TGCGCCAGCAGCCAAGAGTCAGGGGAAAATAGAAACACCATATATTTT. The V and J genes are TRBV4-3 and TRBJ1-3, with TRBD1 as a possible D gene (6 bases). Germline CDR1 and CDR2: LGHNA and YSLEER. CDR3 length: 16 residues. V dropped 0 bases and J dropped 5 bases, with 14 bases sitting between them.